This passage covers 12 T cell receptor beta chains from one sample sequenced in a study of vaccination effects on CD4 cells after COVID-19 (dated by TCRdb to between 2022 and 2023). Library preparation used the immunoSEQ multiplex PCR assay. In its TCRdb copy, this immuneACCESS table keeps in-frame sequences only and misses some clones. Where compared with another copy, unresolved V genes explain less than half of these, and the others have no known cause. The sample table records about 74,000 clones; more than 70% of these occur just once. Of the sample, roughly 2% is held by the ten largest clones. After about 9 days of culture, CD4+ T cells were isolated with the EasySep CD4+ T cell isolation kit. These receptors have no identified antigens. The sequencing here drew on CD4+ T cells from PBMCs cultured without peptide, taken before COVID-19 vaccination. Source of these receptors: a human donor who received a COVID-19 vaccine.

This clone was counted between two and nine times. The chain couples TRBV7-9 to TRBJ1-4; D possibly corresponds to TRBD1 (6 bases). Germline assignment: CDR1 SEHNR and CDR2 FQNEAQ (reference sequence). The CDR3 loop spans 14 amino acids. Deletions cut 5 bases from V and 3 bases from J, with 10 bases between. CDR3 sequence reads: CASSPGASNEKLFF. CDR3 in DNA: TGTGCCAGCAGCCCGGGGGCCTCTAATGAAAAACTGTTTTTT. Based on the CDR3 plus reference TRBV7-9 and TRBJ1-4, the full variable domain is DTGVSQNPRHKITKRGQNVTFRCDPISEHNRLYWYRQTLGQGPEFLTYFQNEAQLEKSRLLSDRFSAERPKGSFSTLEIQRTEQGDSAMYLCASSPGASNEKLFFGSGTQLSVL.

This sequence joins TRBV14 and TRBJ1-2; no reliable D call. CDR1 is SGHDN and CDR2 is FVKESK in the germline V gene. V was shortened by 0 bases and J by 4 bases, with 6 bases between the two germline ends. The CDR3 consists of 13 residues. CDR3 bases: TGTGCCAGCAGCCAAGACGGGCCCTATGGCTACACCTTC. Protein product: CASSQDGPYGYTF.

The chain employs TRBV5-5 and TRBJ1-2, with D unresolved. The CDR3 has 15 amino acids. Looked up from germline, CDR1 is SGHKS and CDR2 is YYEKEE (reference sequence). V dropped 5 bases and J dropped 0 bases, with 14 bases sitting between them. CDR3 nucleotide sequence: TGTGCCAGCAGTAAAACGGGAACAACTAACTATGGCTACACCTTC. Translating gives CASSKTGTTNYGYTF.

This chain links TRBV5-1 with TRBJ2-2, with 7 positions matching TRBD2. Germline loops: CDR1 SGHRS, CDR2 YFSETQ. V lost 5 bases to trimming and J lost 0 bases; unmatched junction nucleotides: 10. This CDR3 has 17 amino acids. The CDR3 sequence is CASRTRVAGSNTGELFF. The CDR3 nucleotides are TGCGCCAGCAGGACCCGCGTAGCGGGCTCGAACACCGGGGAGCTGTTTTTT.

CDR3: CASSPGLLSSYNEQFF. Written as DNA, the CDR3 is TGTGCCAGCAGCCCAGGACTTTTGAGCTCCTACAATGAGCAGTTCTTC. The chain carries TRBV7-3 and TRBJ2-1; a weak D match, TRBD2 (5 bases). The CDR3 sequence is 16 residues long. CDR1 and CDR2 (germline): SGHTA, FQGTGA. Trimming pared 5 bases from V and 0 bases from J, leaving 14 bases between.

This clone was seen a single time. The chain recombines TRBV24-1 with TRBJ2-5; weak D call: TRBD1 (6 bases). V gave up 3 bases and J gave up 2 bases, with 9 bases separating them. The CDR3 length is 14 residues. Germline V gives CDR1 KGHDR, CDR2 SFDVKD. Written as DNA, the CDR3 is TGTGCCACCAGTGATCCAACAGGGCAAGAGACCCAGTACTTC. Translated: CATSDPTGQETQYF.

This chain joins TRBV7-3 and TRBJ2-1; possibly TRBD2 for D (5 bases). The CDR3 consists of 14 residues. The V end was cut by 3 bases, the J end by 6 bases, with 12 bases between. CDR1 and CDR2 (germline): SGHTA, FQGTGA. The CDR3 is CASSFGLGPNEQFF. As DNA, the CDR3 is TGTGCCAGCAGCTTCGGACTGGGCCCCAATGAGCAGTTCTTC.

Only one count was recorded for this clone. The chain couples TRBV24-1 to TRBJ1-2; TRBD1 matches at 10 bases. This CDR3 region has 14 residues. The V and J ends lost 3 bases and 6 bases, in that order; junction bases with no gene match: 3. Germline CDR1 KGHDR, CDR2 SFDVKD. The CDR3 nucleotides read TGTGCCACCAGTGATGCCGGGACAGGGGATGGCTACACCTTC. Translated, it gives CATSDAGTGDGYTF.

This chain connects TRBV7-2 to TRBJ1-2; D ambiguous. Trimming took 5 bases from V and 2 from J, leaving 9 bases between them. The CDR3 has 13 residues. Germline CDR1 SGHTA, CDR2 FQGNSA. The DNA of the CDR3 is TGTGCCAGCAGCCCAGACAAGAACTATGGCTACACCTTC. It translates to CASSPDKNYGYTF.

The gene calls are TRBV7-8 and TRBJ2-2; D is uncertain. With 5 bases removed from V and 4 bases from J, the gap between germline ends came to 8 bases. This CDR3 contains 13 residues. Germline values: CDR1 SGHVS, CDR2 FQNEAQ. CDR3 in amino acids: CASSPSLTGELFF. CDR3 sequence (DNA): TGTGCCAGCAGCCCATCCCTCACCGGGGAGCTGTTTTTT.

V usage is TRBV28 and J usage is TRBJ2-1, with D tentatively TRBD1 or TRBD2 (5 bases each). Germline V lookup: CDR1 MDHEN, CDR2 SYDVKM. The CDR3 extends over 15 amino acids. V was shortened by 8 bases and J by 4 bases, with 18 bases between the two germline ends. The CDR3 region has the DNA TGTGCCAGCGGCGACTCAGGGAGACAGTACAATGAGCAGTTCTTC. Its translation: CASGDSGRQYNEQFF.

The rearrangement joins TRBV28 to TRBJ1-1; D remains ambiguous. Germline values: CDR1 MDHEN, CDR2 SYDVKM. Trimming pared 1 base from V and 7 bases from J, leaving 10 bases between. This CDR3 contains 13 residues. This chain's CDR3 is CASSLLTESEAFF. The DNA of the CDR3 is TGTGCCAGCAGTTTATTAACGGAGAGTGAAGCTTTCTTT.